The TCR beta chain described here comes from a study of Ad26.COV2.S vaccination and SARS-CoV-2 variants. The CDR3 extends over 16 amino acids. After removal of 4 bases from V and 7 bases from J, the junction contained 11 bases not matched to a gene. The germline gives CDR1 SGHRS, CDR2 YFSETQ. Treatment here: some 19 received Ad26.COV2.S at low or high dose, single or two shots; 5 received placebo; per-sample allocation not given. Samples came from day 63 after the first vaccine or placebo injection. This table comes from immunoSEQ multiplex PCR, and its TCRdb copy is limited to in-frame clones, with some not included. The sample has 400,000 to 500,000 clones; approximately 89% are singletons.

Sequencing was performed on peripheral blood, taken in a trial of Ad26.COV2.S vaccine versus placebo. The TCR sequence derives from a person aged 18 to 65 who received the Ad26.COV2.S COVID-19 vaccine or a placebo. The rearrangement uses TRBV5-1 and TRBJ2-1; 10 nucleotides agree with TRBD2. The CDR3 coding sequence is TGCGCCAGCAGCCCGCCCCTAGCGGGGGTTTCGAATGAGCAGTTCTTC. This sequence encodes CASSPPLAGVSNEQFF.